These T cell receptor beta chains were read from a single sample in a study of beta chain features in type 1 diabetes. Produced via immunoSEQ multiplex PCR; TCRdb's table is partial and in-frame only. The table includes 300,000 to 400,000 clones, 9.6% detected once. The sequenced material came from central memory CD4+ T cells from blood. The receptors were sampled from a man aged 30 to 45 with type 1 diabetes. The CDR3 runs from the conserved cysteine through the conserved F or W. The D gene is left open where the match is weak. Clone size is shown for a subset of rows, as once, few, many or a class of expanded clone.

cdr3_nt: TGCGCCAGCAGCCAAGAGGCTACGGCGATTAGCAATCAGCCCCAGCATTTT
cdr3_aa: CASSQEATAISNQPQHF
j_call: TRBJ1-5
clone_size: .
v_call: TRBV4-1
cdr3_length: 17
d_call: .

cdr3_nt: TGTGCCATCAGTGAGTATACGGGCTACTCCTACGAGCAGTACTTC
cdr3_aa: CAISEYTGYSYEQYF
j_call: TRBJ2-7
clone_size: .
v_call: TRBV10-3
cdr3_length: 15
d_call: .

cdr3_nt: TGCAGCGTCTCTGCCCTGGGACAGGGCTATGGCTACACCTTC
cdr3_aa: CSVSALGQGYGYTF
j_call: TRBJ1-2
clone_size: .
v_call: TRBV29-1
cdr3_length: 14
d_call: TRBD1

cdr3_nt: TGTGCCAGTAGTCCAGATGGGGGTACGCAGTATTTT
cdr3_aa: CASSPDGGTQYF
j_call: TRBJ2-3
clone_size: few
v_call: TRBV19
cdr3_length: 12
d_call: .

cdr3_nt: TGTGCCTGGACTGGGGGTAACTACGAGCAGTACTTC
cdr3_aa: CAWTGGNYEQYF
j_call: TRBJ2-7
clone_size: few
v_call: TRBV30
cdr3_length: 12
d_call: .

cdr3_nt: TGTGCCAGCAGTTACTCGTCCGGGCAGAACTATGGCTACACCTTC
cdr3_aa: CASSYSSGQNYGYTF
j_call: TRBJ1-2
clone_size: .
v_call: TRBV6-6
cdr3_length: 15
d_call: .

cdr3_nt: TGCAGCGTTGAAGACGGGGCCAGGGTGAGTCCAGATACGCAGTATTTT
cdr3_aa: CSVEDGARVSPDTQYF
j_call: TRBJ2-3
clone_size: .
v_call: TRBV29-1
cdr3_length: 16
d_call: .

cdr3_nt: TGTGCCAGCAGGCGGGACGGCTACGAGCAGTACTTC
cdr3_aa: CASRRDGYEQYF
j_call: TRBJ2-7
clone_size: few
v_call: TRBV7-6
cdr3_length: 12
d_call: .

cdr3_nt: TGTGCCAGCAGCGATTATTTGGATGAGCAGTTCTTC
cdr3_aa: CASSDYLDEQFF
j_call: TRBJ2-1
clone_size: few
v_call: TRBV7-9
cdr3_length: 12
d_call: .

cdr3_nt: TGTGCCAGCAGTTGGTTGGGCGGGAGGAACAATGAGCAGTTCTTC
cdr3_aa: CASSWLGGRNNEQFF
j_call: TRBJ2-1
clone_size: once
v_call: TRBV6-1
cdr3_length: 15
d_call: TRBD2

cdr3_nt: TGTGCCGCCCGGGACGGTAACACTGAAGCTTTCTTT
cdr3_aa: CAARDGNTEAFF
j_call: TRBJ1-1
clone_size: .
v_call: TRBV6-1
cdr3_length: 12
d_call: .

cdr3_nt: TGTGCCAGCAGCGTAGTAGACGGAGAGCAGTTCTTC
cdr3_aa: CASSVVDGEQFF
j_call: TRBJ2-1
clone_size: few
v_call: TRBV9
cdr3_length: 12
d_call: .

cdr3_nt: TGCAGCGTTGAATCTGTAGGGGTAGAGCAGTACTTC
cdr3_aa: CSVESVGVEQYF
j_call: TRBJ2-7
clone_size: few
v_call: TRBV29-1
cdr3_length: 12
d_call: .

cdr3_nt: TGTGCAAGTCGTCCCACCCCGGGACCGACCGGGGTCAACGAGCAGTACTTC
cdr3_aa: CASRPTPGPTGVNEQYF
j_call: TRBJ2-7
clone_size: .
v_call: TRBV12-2
cdr3_length: 17
d_call: .

cdr3_nt: TGTGCCAGCAGCCATTCGACCCTCCTCGGGGATGAGCAGTTCTTC
cdr3_aa: CASSHSTLLGDEQFF
j_call: TRBJ2-1
clone_size: few
v_call: TRBV4-2
cdr3_length: 15
d_call: .

cdr3_nt: TGTGCCAGCAGGAGGACAGGGGAAGAGACCCAGTACTTC
cdr3_aa: CASRRTGEETQYF
j_call: TRBJ2-5
clone_size: .
v_call: TRBV6-5
cdr3_length: 13
d_call: TRBD1

cdr3_nt: TGCAGCGTTCCAGGACAGGGCAACCTCTACGAGCAGTACTTC
cdr3_aa: CSVPGQGNLYEQYF
j_call: TRBJ2-7
clone_size: .
v_call: TRBV29-1
cdr3_length: 14
d_call: TRBD1

cdr3_nt: TGTGCCAGCAGGGTCGGCGGGGTTTATCAGCCCCAGCATTTT
cdr3_aa: CASRVGGVYQPQHF
j_call: TRBJ1-5
clone_size: .
v_call: TRBV28
cdr3_length: 14
d_call: .

cdr3_nt: TGTGCCAGCAGCCGGGACAGGGGTAAGGAGCAGTACTTC
cdr3_aa: CASSRDRGKEQYF
j_call: TRBJ2-7
clone_size: .
v_call: TRBV2
cdr3_length: 13
d_call: TRBD1

cdr3_nt: TGTGCCACCAGCAGTTGGCTAGCGGGAGGCTCCTACGAGCAGTACTTC
cdr3_aa: CATSSWLAGGSYEQYF
j_call: TRBJ2-7
clone_size: .
v_call: TRBV15
cdr3_length: 16
d_call: TRBD2

cdr3_nt: TGTGCCAGCAGTCAACAGGGGCCTCAAGAGACCCAGTACTTC
cdr3_aa: CASSQQGPQETQYF
j_call: TRBJ2-5
clone_size: .
v_call: TRBV7-6
cdr3_length: 14
d_call: TRBD1

cdr3_nt: TGTGCCAGCAGCCTGGGGGGTATTGTGACTGAAGCTTTCTTT
cdr3_aa: CASSLGGIVTEAFF
j_call: TRBJ1-1
clone_size: few
v_call: TRBV28
cdr3_length: 14
d_call: .

cdr3_nt: TGTGCCAGCAGCTTAAAGCGGGCAGGGGGCTCAGATACGCAGTATTTT
cdr3_aa: CASSLKRAGGSDTQYF
j_call: TRBJ2-3
clone_size: few
v_call: TRBV7-2
cdr3_length: 16
d_call: TRBD1

cdr3_nt: TGTGCCAGCTCACCACCCGCGGGACAGGGGGCGCGAAATTCACCCCTCCACTTT
cdr3_aa: CASSPPAGQGARNSPLHF
j_call: TRBJ1-6
clone_size: .
v_call: TRBV18
cdr3_length: 18
d_call: TRBD1

cdr3_nt: TGTGCCAGCTCACCACAGAAAGGGGAGGGAGAGACCCAGTACTTC
cdr3_aa: CASSPQKGEGETQYF
j_call: TRBJ2-5
clone_size: .
v_call: TRBV18
cdr3_length: 15
d_call: TRBD2

cdr3_nt: TGTGCCAGCAGGGAAATGGGCCTAGCGGGAGGTGAGCAGTTCTTC
cdr3_aa: CASREMGLAGGEQFF
j_call: TRBJ2-1
clone_size: .
v_call: TRBV7-9
cdr3_length: 15
d_call: TRBD2

cdr3_nt: TGTGCCAGCAGCCCCCCCGGGGTCGGAAACACCATATATTTT
cdr3_aa: CASSPPGVGNTIYF
j_call: TRBJ1-3
clone_size: .
v_call: TRBV7-9
cdr3_length: 14
d_call: .

cdr3_nt: TGTGCCAGCAGTTTAGCGGGAGGGAGGTACGAGCAGTACTTC
cdr3_aa: CASSLAGGRYEQYF
j_call: TRBJ2-7
clone_size: few
v_call: TRBV25-1
cdr3_length: 14
d_call: TRBD2

cdr3_nt: TGTGCCAGCAGCATGACTACAGGGCTTGGGCAGTACTTC
cdr3_aa: CASSMTTGLGQYF
j_call: TRBJ2-7
clone_size: many
v_call: TRBV21-1
cdr3_length: 13
d_call: .

cdr3_nt: TGTGCCAGCAGCCAAGGGCGTAACTATGGCTACACCTTC
cdr3_aa: CASSQGRNYGYTF
j_call: TRBJ1-2
clone_size: .
v_call: TRBV11-1
cdr3_length: 13
d_call: .

cdr3_nt: TGTGCCAGCAGCTCCAGAACAGGAGGGCGCTATGGCTACACCTTC
cdr3_aa: CASSSRTGGRYGYTF
j_call: TRBJ1-2
clone_size: .
v_call: TRBV7-3
cdr3_length: 15
d_call: .

cdr3_nt: TGCGCCAGCAGAGAAGACAGGGTTGGTGAAGCTTTCTTT
cdr3_aa: CASREDRVGEAFF
j_call: TRBJ1-1
clone_size: .
v_call: TRBV5-1
cdr3_length: 13
d_call: TRBD1

cdr3_nt: TGCGCCAGCAGCGGGGACAGGGCTGGGGCCAACGTCCTGACTTTC
cdr3_aa: CASSGDRAGANVLTF
j_call: TRBJ2-6
clone_size: few
v_call: TRBV5-1
cdr3_length: 15
d_call: TRBD1

cdr3_nt: TGTGCCAGCAGCTTAAGGGACGGTAGCAATCAGCCCCAGCATTTT
cdr3_aa: CASSLRDGSNQPQHF
j_call: TRBJ1-5
clone_size: few
v_call: TRBV7-9
cdr3_length: 15
d_call: .

cdr3_nt: TGTGCCAGCAGCCGGATCGGGACTCCCAAGCAGTTCTTC
cdr3_aa: CASSRIGTPKQFF
j_call: TRBJ2-1
clone_size: many
v_call: TRBV28
cdr3_length: 13
d_call: .

cdr3_nt: TGTGCCAGCCAACAGGAGGGCGTGGGAGGGGATACGCAGTATTTT
cdr3_aa: CASQQEGVGGDTQYF
j_call: TRBJ2-3
clone_size: medium-sized
v_call: TRBV7-2
cdr3_length: 15
d_call: TRBD2

cdr3_nt: TGTGCCAGCAGCTTATACAGGACTAGCGGACTTTTTTCCTACGAGCAGTACTTC
cdr3_aa: CASSLYRTSGLFSYEQYF
j_call: TRBJ2-7
clone_size: .
v_call: TRBV7-8
cdr3_length: 18
d_call: TRBD2

cdr3_nt: TGTGCCAGCAGCGCCGGGGGTACCGATACGCAGTATTTT
cdr3_aa: CASSAGGTDTQYF
j_call: TRBJ2-3
clone_size: few
v_call: TRBV7-9
cdr3_length: 13
d_call: .

cdr3_nt: TGTGCCTGGAGTGTAACCCTGGGAAAACTGTTTTTT
cdr3_aa: CAWSVTLGKLFF
j_call: TRBJ1-4
clone_size: .
v_call: TRBV30
cdr3_length: 12
d_call: .

cdr3_nt: TGTGCCTGGAGAGGACTAGCAGTTAACAATGAGCAGTTCTTC
cdr3_aa: CAWRGLAVNNEQFF
j_call: TRBJ2-1
clone_size: .
v_call: TRBV30
cdr3_length: 14
d_call: TRBD2

cdr3_nt: TGTGCCAGCAGGAGGGACAGGTTTAAGCCCGGGGAGCTGTTTTTT
cdr3_aa: CASRRDRFKPGELFF
j_call: TRBJ2-2
clone_size: few
v_call: TRBV6-4
cdr3_length: 15
d_call: TRBD1

cdr3_nt: TGCAGCGGGAGCGGGAGCTCCTACAATGAGCAGTTCTTC
cdr3_aa: CSGSGSSYNEQFF
j_call: TRBJ2-1
clone_size: .
v_call: TRBV29-1
cdr3_length: 13
d_call: TRBD2

cdr3_nt: TGTGCCAGCAGCCAAGACTGGAGCGGGAGAACCCCTTTCGGGCAGTTCTTC
cdr3_aa: CASSQDWSGRTPFGQFF
j_call: TRBJ2-1
clone_size: many
v_call: TRBV4-2
cdr3_length: 17
d_call: TRBD2